This TCR beta chain comes out of a study of read filtering for tumor transcriptome and immune sequencing. About the study: Patients were approximately 18 male and around 13 female, mean age around 67 years, range about 45 to 85. RNA-seq yielded only roughly 75 to 1,400 TCR reads, IR-seq about 3.5 to 10.27 million. Overall study results and limits: Without single-read clonotypes, shared clonotype proportions correlated more between IR-seq and RNA-seq.

This clonotype came up a few times. The antigen is unknown. Molecular barcoded adaptors covering alpha/delta and beta/gamma chains were used on roughly 400 ng RNA. TCRdb redid the calling of the reads with MiXCR, one entry per CDR3 protein. The sample holds about 39,000 distinct CDR3 sequences, roughly 13% seen once. The V gene's germline CDR1 is LGHNA and CDR2 YNFKEQ. V gave up 0 bases and J gave up 7 bases; unmatched junction bases: 12. The CDR3 spans 16 residues. The genes are TRBV4-2 and TRBJ2-7; 7 bases agree with TRBD2. The clonotype originates from a donor over 35 with multiple myeloma. Sequenced: a population of CD138-negative cells sorted from bone marrow. CDR3 in DNA: TGTGCCAGCAGCCAAGAATGGGCGGGAGCGAAGAGGGAGCAGTACTTC. Its protein product is CASSQEWAGAKREQYF.